Listed here are 29 T cell receptor beta chains from one sample, sequenced in a study of cytomegalovirus exposure and HLA in healthy donors. PCR used 60 Vbeta primers and 13 Jbeta primers. Produced via immunoSEQ multiplex PCR; TCRdb's table is partial and in-frame only. The sample shows around 190,000 clones, roughly 80% of them seen only once. The material sequenced was PBMCs. The source is a woman aged 50 to 60 in good health and CMV-seronegative.

This chain connects TRBV6-6 to TRBJ2-7; 7 positions agree with TRBD1. CDR3 size: 14 residues. With 2 bases clipped from V and 3 bases from J, the junction kept 4 bases outside the gene matches. In germline, CDR1 is MNHNY, CDR2 SVGAGI (reference sequence). CDR3 DNA sequence: TGTGCCAGCAGTTACACGGGACAGAGCTACGAGCAGTACTTC. Protein product: CASSYTGQSYEQYF.

This chain connects TRBV5-1 to TRBJ1-1, with 7 bases matching TRBD1. The ends lost 4 bases at V and 0 bases at J; junction bases unmatched: 6. The CDR3 runs 15 residues. The V gene's germline CDR1 is SGHRS and CDR2 YFSETQ. This CDR3 is CASSLPGQMNTEAFF. CDR3 DNA: TGCGCCAGCAGCCTGCCGGGACAGATGAACACTGAAGCTTTCTTT.

This clone was counted between two and nine times. The CDR3 sequence is CASSHPARRETQYF. Written as DNA, the CDR3 is TGTGCCAGCAGCCACCCCGCCCGGCGGGAGACCCAGTACTTC. The chain carries TRBV27 and TRBJ2-5; the D is unclear. The CDR3 covers 14 residues. CDR1 is MNHEY, CDR2 SMNVEV, per germline (reference sequence). The germline V and J ends were trimmed by 6 bases and 5 bases, with 16 bases remaining between them.

The chain employs TRBV6-1 and TRBJ1-2; 8 nucleotides align to TRBD1. This CDR3 spans 15 amino acids. In germline, CDR1 is MNHNS, CDR2 SASEGT. V lost 4 bases and J lost 2; bases outside the gene matches: 6. The CDR3 DNA follows: TGTGCCAGCAGTGGGACAGGGAGGGGAAACTATGGCTACACCTTC. Translated: CASSGTGRGNYGYTF.

The chain has TRBV7-2 and TRBJ1-1, with TRBD1 identical over 10 bases. Germline V gene lookup returns CDR1 SGHTA and CDR2 FQGNSA. Losses at the gene ends were 5 bases for V and 3 bases for J; bases not matched to a gene: 6. CDR3 length: 15 residues. The CDR3 DNA reads TGTGCCAGCAGCAAAGACAGGGGGCGCGACACTGAAGCTTTCTTT. This translates into CASSKDRGRDTEAFF. Complete variable domain (other parts from reference TRBV7-2 and TRBJ1-1): GAGVSQSPSNKVTEKGKDVELRCDPISGHTALYWYRQSLGQGLEFLIYFQGNSAPDKSGLPSDRFSAERTGGSVSTLTIQRTQQEDSAVYLCASSKDRGRDTEAFFGQGTRLTVV.

This chain links TRBV28 with TRBJ2-2, with no clear D. Germline V gives CDR1 MDHEN, CDR2 SYDVKM. CDR3 length: 10 amino acids. V lost 4 bases to trimming and J lost 9 bases, with 3 bases between them. In DNA, the CDR3 is TGTGCCAGCAGTTCCTGGGAGCTGTTTTTT. Encoded protein: CASSSWELFF. Drawing the rest from reference TRBV28 and TRBJ2-2, the complete variable domain is DVKVTQSSRYLVKRTGEKVFLECVQDMDHENMFWYRQDPGLGLRLIYFSYDVKMKEKGDIPEGYSVSREKKERFSLILESASTNQTSMYLCASSSWELFFGEGSRLTVL.

The rearrangement links TRBV7-9 to TRBJ2-3; 9 bases are a match to TRBD2. The germline CDR1 and CDR2 sequences are SEHNR and FQNEAQ (reference sequence). The CDR3 consists of 16 residues. The V and J ends lost 6 bases and 2 bases, in that order; junction bases with no gene match: 9. CDR3 nucleotides: TGTGCCAGCAGGGAATTAGCGGGGGTTTCCACAGATACGCAGTATTTT. Amino acids: CASRELAGVSTDTQYF.

The chain is built from TRBV6-6 and TRBJ2-7, with unresolved D. The CDR3 has 15 residues. With 0 bases removed from V and 0 bases from J, the gap between germline ends came to 9 bases. Germline loops: CDR1 MNHNY, CDR2 SVGAGI (reference sequence). CDR3 bases: TGTGCCAGCAGTTACTCTCCAGTTTCCTCCTACGAGCAGTACTTC. Residues: CASSYSPVSSYEQYF.

The chain employs TRBV9 and TRBJ1-3, with a possible D match to TRBD1 (6 bases). This CDR3 has 16 residues. The germline CDR1 and CDR2 sequences are SGDLS and YYNGEE. V was pared by 4 bases and J by 2 bases, with 16 bases between. The CDR3 reads CASSSGGGGTGNTIYF. The DNA of the CDR3 is TGTGCCAGCAGCTCGGGAGGGGGTGGAACTGGAAACACCATATATTTT. The entire variable domain, with the rest obtained from reference TRBV9 and TRBJ1-3, is as follows: DSGVTQTPKHLITATGQRVTLRCSPRSGDLSVYWYQQSLDQGLQFLIQYYNGEERAKGNILERFSAQQFPDLHSELNLSSLELGDSALYFCASSSGGGGTGNTIYFGEGSWLTVV.

V gene TRBV5-1 combines with J gene TRBJ1-3; D remains ambiguous. Deletions cut 0 bases from V and 2 bases from J, with 6 bases between. This CDR3 has 14 amino acids. CDR1 and CDR2 from the germline V gene are SGHRS and YFSETQ. Here the CDR3 reads CASSLGTAGNTIYF. The CDR3 DNA is TGCGCCAGCAGCTTGGGTACTGCTGGAAACACCATATATTTT.

This clone was counted at least ten times. The chain has TRBV5-6 and TRBJ2-1; 12 bases line up with TRBD2. CDR3 length: 13 amino acids. Trimming at V came to 3 bases and at J to 14 bases, leaving 6 bases not matched to a gene. Germline CDR1 reads SGHDT; CDR2 reads YYEEEE. CDR3 residues: CASSSGLAGYEFF. The DNA of the CDR3 is TGTGCCAGCAGCTCGGGACTAGCGGGTTATGAGTTCTTC.

The CDR3 loop reads CASSLNPVTGYRQNEQFF. The CDR3, as DNA: TGTGCCAGCAGCTTGAACCCGGTAACAGGTTATAGACAGAATGAGCAGTTCTTC. V and J are TRBV7-2 and TRBJ2-1; perhaps TRBD1 as D (5 bases). CDR1 SGHTA and CDR2 FQGNSA come from the germline V gene. This CDR3 has 18 amino acids. V dropped 3 bases and J dropped 7 bases, with 25 bases sitting between them.

The chain employs TRBV4-2 and TRBJ1-1; D is undetermined. The CDR3 extends over 15 amino acids. The germline V gene has CDR1 LGHNA and CDR2 YNFKEQ. The V and J ends lost 1 base and 1 base respectively, with 10 bases between them. The CDR3: CASSQAFDWNTEAFF. The CDR3, as DNA: TGTGCCAGCAGCCAAGCCTTCGACTGGAACACTGAAGCTTTCTTT.

The chain uses TRBV9 and TRBJ2-1, with TRBD2 matching over 7 bases. The J segment lost 2 bases and the V segment lost 2 bases, leaving 4 bases of the junction unmatched. The CDR3 runs to 15 residues. Germline V gene data show CDR1 as SGDLS and CDR2 as YYNGEE. The DNA for the CDR3 is TGTGCCAGCAGCGTCTACGGGGGGACCTACAATGAGCAGTTCTTC. Its translation is CASSVYGGTYNEQFF.

The chain uses TRBV5-4 and TRBJ2-3; D gene unclear. The CDR3 loop spans 15 amino acids. Trimming took off 0 bases at V and 2 bases at J, with 10 bases between the two ends. Per the germline V gene, CDR1 is SGHNT and CDR2 is YYREEE (reference sequence). The CDR3 region is CASSLGAFFTDTQYF. The CDR3 DNA reads TGTGCCAGCAGCTTGGGGGCGTTCTTCACAGATACGCAGTATTTT.

The table lists this clone with a few counts. This chain joins TRBV7-8 and TRBJ1-2; TRBD1 might be the D (5 bases). V lost 4 bases and J lost 4, with 13 bases in between. The CDR3 spans 14 residues. Germline CDR1 SGHVS, CDR2 FQNEAQ. In DNA form, the CDR3 reads TGTGCCAGCAGCTCAACAGGAGTCACCTATGGCTACACCTTC. The encoded protein is CASSSTGVTYGYTF. The full variable domain, with the rest looked up from reference TRBV7-8 and TRBJ1-2, is GAGVSQSPRYKVAKRGQDVALRCDPISGHVSLFWYQQALGQGPEFLTYFQNEAQLDKSGLPSDRFFAERPEGSVSTLKIQRTQQEDSAVYLCASSSTGVTYGYTFGSGTRLTVV.

This chain joins TRBV7-9 and TRBJ2-7, with 7 bases lining up with TRBD1. The V and J ends lost 5 bases and 6 bases, in that order; junction bases with no gene match: 10. Germline V CDR1 and CDR2: SEHNR, FQNEAQ (reference sequence). The CDR3 contains 14 residues. The CDR3 spells CASSPGTAPGEQYF. CDR3 bases: TGTGCCAGCAGCCCAGGGACAGCTCCTGGCGAGCAGTACTTC.

This clone was detected only once. J is TRBJ1-2 and V is TRBV29-1; D gene ambiguous. CDR1 is SQVTM and CDR2 is ANQGSEA in the germline V gene. V lost 6 bases to trimming and J lost 3 bases, with 8 bases between them. The CDR3 has 11 residues. The CDR3 DNA follows: TGCAGCGTCGGGAGGGACTATGGCTACACCTTC. As protein: CSVGRDYGYTF.

The chain recombines TRBV6-6 with TRBJ1-1; tentatively, D is TRBD1 (6 bases). The CDR3 has 14 residues. In germline, CDR1 is MNHNY, CDR2 SVGAGI (reference sequence). V lost 2 bases and J 9 bases, leaving 16 bases between the germline ends. This chain's CDR3 is CASSYPAGDVKAFF. The CDR3 DNA reads as TGTGCCAGCAGTTACCCAGCAGGGGATGTTAAAGCTTTCTTT.

V is TRBV27 and J is TRBJ1-1; D is perhaps TRBD1 (6 bases). CDR1 is MNHEY and CDR2 is SMNVEV in the germline V gene (reference sequence). CDR3 size: 13 residues. Trimming removed 6 bases at V and 5 bases at J, with 13 bases between. The CDR3 region has the DNA TGTGCCAGCAGGACAGGTTTATTTACTGAAGCTTTCTTT. It specifies CASRTGLFTEAFF.

The chain joins TRBV11-3 to TRBJ2-1; 8 bases line up with TRBD2. This CDR3 contains 13 residues. The V segment lost 5 bases and the J segment 6 bases; nucleotides outside the gene matches: 3. Per the germline V gene, CDR1 is SGHNT and CDR2 is YENEEA. Here the CDR3 reads CASSRRGGNEQFF. The CDR3 DNA follows: TGTGCCAGCAGCCGACGGGGGGGCAATGAGCAGTTCTTC. The full variable domain, its missing parts supplied by reference TRBV11-3 and TRBJ2-1, is EAGVVQSPRYKIIEKKQPVAFWCNPISGHNTLYWYLQNLGQGPELLIRYENEEAVDDSQLPKDRFSAERLKGVDSTLKIQPAELGDSAVYLCASSRRGGNEQFFGPGTRLTVL.

CDR3 DNA sequence: TGTGCCAGTACTTCAGGGGGACCGGTGACAGATACGCAGTATTTT. Protein sequence: CASTSGGPVTDTQYF. The chain recombines TRBV19 with TRBJ2-3; 7 nucleotides agree with TRBD1. The trim removed 7 bases at V and 3 bases at J, leaving 10 bases unmatched. CDR3 size: 15 residues. The germline gives CDR1 LNHDA, CDR2 SQIVND (reference sequence).

The chain combines TRBV7-2 with TRBJ1-1, with D maybe TRBD1 (6 bases). This CDR3 has 14 amino acids. Trimming cost V 2 bases and J 1 base, with 8 bases left between them. Germline V gene sequence: CDR1 SGHTA, CDR2 FQGNSA. CDR3 coding DNA: TGTGCCAGCAGCTTATCAGGGGCGAACACTGAAGCTTTCTTT. It is translated as CASSLSGANTEAFF.

The rearrangement uses TRBV10-2 and TRBJ2-2, with a tentative D call TRBD2 (5 bases). This CDR3 has 13 amino acids. CDR1 is WSHSY and CDR2 is SAAADI in the germline V gene. Deletions cut 3 bases from V and 8 bases from J, with 10 bases between. CDR3 in amino acids: CASSETGRGELFF. The CDR3 bases are TGCGCCAGCAGTGAAACGGGGAGAGGGGAGCTGTTTTTT.

This sequence joins TRBV10-3 and TRBJ1-1; D may be TRBD1 (6 bases). The V and J ends lost 3 bases and 1 base respectively, with 9 bases between them. Germline V gene lookup returns CDR1 ENHRY and CDR2 SYGVKD. This CDR3 contains 14 residues. CDR3 in DNA: TGTGCCATCAGTGACAGGGGACAGAACACTGAAGCTTTCTTT. Translated: CAISDRGQNTEAFF.

The chain joins TRBV7-3 to TRBJ2-3; 9 bases are shared with TRBD2. CDR1 SGHTA and CDR2 FQGTGA come from the germline V gene. V lost 5 bases, J lost 3 bases, and 6 bases stayed unmatched. The CDR3 is 15 amino acids. CDR3 loop: CASSLGRGGTDTQYF. CDR3 DNA sequence: TGTGCCAGCAGCCTTGGGCGGGGGGGGACAGATACGCAGTATTTT.

V gene TRBV7-9 combines with J gene TRBJ2-5; maybe TRBD2 (5 bases). CDR3 length equals 14 residues. CDR1 and CDR2 from the germline V gene are SEHNR and FQNEAQ (reference sequence). V gave up 3 bases and J gave up 3 bases, with 11 bases separating them. DNA of the CDR3: TGTGCCAGCAGCTTGGCCGGGATTGAAGAGACCCAGTACTTC. This encodes CASSLAGIEETQYF.

The V and J genes are TRBV9 and TRBJ1-1; tentative D call: TRBD1 (6 bases). Germline CDR1 and CDR2: SGDLS and YYNGEE. With 4 bases removed from V and 4 bases from J, the gap between germline ends came to 17 bases. There are 15 residues in the CDR3. The CDR3 sequence: CASSPREGGLTEAFF. The CDR3 region has the DNA TGTGCCAGCAGCCCAAGGGAGGGGGGGCTCACTGAAGCTTTCTTT. The full variable domain, completed using reference TRBV9 and TRBJ1-1, is DSGVTQTPKHLITATGQRVTLRCSPRSGDLSVYWYQQSLDQGLQFLIQYYNGEERAKGNILERFSAQQFPDLHSELNLSSLELGDSALYFCASSPREGGLTEAFFGQGTRLTVV.

The chain couples TRBV28 to TRBJ1-2; D possibly corresponds to TRBD1 (6 bases). Germline assignment: CDR1 MDHEN and CDR2 SYDVKM. With 8 bases removed from V and 8 bases from J, the gap between germline ends came to 12 bases. CDR3 length: 11 residues. Written as DNA, the CDR3 is TGTGCCAGCGGGGGGGCGTTGGGCTACACCTTC. Translation gives CASGGALGYTF.